This TCR beta chain is from a study of vaccination and CD4 T cells after COVID-19. At the level of the study: The post-vaccine samples came a median 72 days after dose two (range 14 to 241). Findings and limits, study-wide: Within the convalescent patients, spike mono-reactivity was found in 304 of 307 vaccine-specific clones.

The Oncomine TCR Beta short-read assay was applied to DNA of cultured CD4+ T cells. Extraction of genomic DNA was performed on cultured CD4+ T cells. TCRdb analysed the PCR reads with MiXCR anew, one entry per CDR3 protein. The profile shows over 8,500 distinct CDR3 sequences, roughly 28% of them singletons. Turning to this clonotype: The antigen is undetermined.

Treatment specified: approximately nine-day PBMC culture with coronavirus spike peptide pools or control peptides (ViraFEST assay). Collection of the unexposed donor's CD4+ T cells took place before the COVID-19 pandemic (2011-2018). ViraFEST expanded antigen-specific T cells with peptide pools, then sequenced TCRs. Every well contained two million PBMCs, which were grown with approximately 9.6 IU/ml IL-2 and about 10 ug/ml peptide pools. This TCR derives from a human donor in good health. Material: CD4+ T cells from blood, cultured in vitro.

CDR3 sequence reads: CSARDPREAYNEQFF. CDR3 nucleotide sequence: TGCAGTGCTAGAGATCCTCGGGAGGCGTACAATGAGCAGTTCTTC. This sequence joins TRBV20-1 and TRBJ2-1; TRBD2 agrees at 7 bases. CDR1 is DFQATT, CDR2 SNEGSKA, per germline (reference sequence). With V trimmed by 0 bases and J by 4 bases, 6 bases remained unmatched. The CDR3 totals 15 residues.